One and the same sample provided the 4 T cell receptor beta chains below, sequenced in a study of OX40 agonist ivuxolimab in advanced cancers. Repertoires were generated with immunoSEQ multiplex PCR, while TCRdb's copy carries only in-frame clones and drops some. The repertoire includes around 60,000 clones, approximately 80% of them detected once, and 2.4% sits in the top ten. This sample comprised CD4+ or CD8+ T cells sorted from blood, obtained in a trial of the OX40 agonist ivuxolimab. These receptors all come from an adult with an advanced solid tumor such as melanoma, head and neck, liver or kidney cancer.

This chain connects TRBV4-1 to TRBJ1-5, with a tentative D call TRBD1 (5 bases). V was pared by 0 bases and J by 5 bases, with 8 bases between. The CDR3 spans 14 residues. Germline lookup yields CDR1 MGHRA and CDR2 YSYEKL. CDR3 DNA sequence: TGCGCCAGCAGCCAAGAACGGGGGGATCAGCCCCAGCATTTT. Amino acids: CASSQERGDQPQHF.

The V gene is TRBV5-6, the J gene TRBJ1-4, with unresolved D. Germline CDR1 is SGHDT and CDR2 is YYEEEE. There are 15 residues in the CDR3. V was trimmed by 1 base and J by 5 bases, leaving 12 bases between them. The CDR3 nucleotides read TGTGCCAGCAGCTTGTCTGGGGTTTTGAATGAAAAACTGTTTTTT. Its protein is CASSLSGVLNEKLFF.

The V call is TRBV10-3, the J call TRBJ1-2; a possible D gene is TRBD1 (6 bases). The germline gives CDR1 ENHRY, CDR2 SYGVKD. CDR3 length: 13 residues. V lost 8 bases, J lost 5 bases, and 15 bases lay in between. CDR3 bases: TGTGCCATCTCGGGGGGGCCGGGATATGGCTACACCTTC. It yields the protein CAISGGPGYGYTF.

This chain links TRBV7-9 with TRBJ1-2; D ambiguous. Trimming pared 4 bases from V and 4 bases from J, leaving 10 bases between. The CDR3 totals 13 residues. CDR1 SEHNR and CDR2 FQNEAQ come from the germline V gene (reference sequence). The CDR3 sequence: CASSSTTFYGYTF. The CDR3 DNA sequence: TGTGCCAGCAGCTCGACTACCTTCTATGGCTACACCTTC.